This passage covers 2 T cell receptor beta chains from one sample sequenced in a study of regulatory T cells in long-lasting Graves disease. Time point noted: newly diagnosed GD, antithyroid drugs for less than 3 months. Scientists built the TCR library using RNA that was extracted from PBMCs. Arm-PCR of CDR3 regions with iRepertoire HTBI primers generated TCR beta libraries. One entry per CDR3 protein results from TCRdb running MiXCR on the multiplex PCR reads. The sample yields roughly 350,000 distinct CDR3 sequences, under 20% seen once. This sample was also put to use in a study of T cells in Graves' hyperthyroidism and ophthalmopathy.

The sample consisted of peripheral blood mononuclear cells (PBMCs), taken at new diagnosis, from a patient treated with antithyroid drugs. The receptors stem from a woman between 18 and 29 years old with Graves disease.

This clonotype was picked up many times. V is TRBV12-3 or TRBV12-4 and J is TRBJ2-7, with D hard to call. The CDR3 length is 12 residues. V lost 5 bases and J lost 6, with 11 bases in between. The CDR3 sequence is CASSLLPGEQYF. DNA for the CDR3: TGTGCCAGCAGTCTACTTCCGGGCGAGCAGTACTTC.

Many counts were recorded for this clonotype. The chain uses TRBV28 and TRBJ2-7; no clear D. Trimming removed 6 bases at V and 3 bases at J, with 18 bases between. CDR1 is MDHEN and CDR2 is SYDVKM in the germline V gene. The CDR3 spans 15 residues. The CDR3 spells CASRSVGGNYYEQYF. CDR3 sequence (DNA): TGTGCCAGCAGGAGCGTCGGCGGTAACTACTACGAGCAGTACTTC.